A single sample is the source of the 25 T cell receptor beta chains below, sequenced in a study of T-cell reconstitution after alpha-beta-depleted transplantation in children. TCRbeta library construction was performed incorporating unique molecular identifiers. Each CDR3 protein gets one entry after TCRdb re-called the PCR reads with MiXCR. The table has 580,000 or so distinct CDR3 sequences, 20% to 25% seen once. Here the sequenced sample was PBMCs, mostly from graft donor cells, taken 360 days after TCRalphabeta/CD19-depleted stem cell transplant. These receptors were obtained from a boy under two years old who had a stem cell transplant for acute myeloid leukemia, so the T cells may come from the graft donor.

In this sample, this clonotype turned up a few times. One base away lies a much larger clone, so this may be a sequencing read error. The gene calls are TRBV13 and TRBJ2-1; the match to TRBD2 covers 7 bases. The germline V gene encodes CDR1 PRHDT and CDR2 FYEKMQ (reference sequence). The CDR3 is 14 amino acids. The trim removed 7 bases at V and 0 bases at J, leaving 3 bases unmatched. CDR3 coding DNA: TGTGCCAGCACCCCGGGGGGCTCCTACAATGAGCAGTTCTTC. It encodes CASTPGGSYNEQFF.

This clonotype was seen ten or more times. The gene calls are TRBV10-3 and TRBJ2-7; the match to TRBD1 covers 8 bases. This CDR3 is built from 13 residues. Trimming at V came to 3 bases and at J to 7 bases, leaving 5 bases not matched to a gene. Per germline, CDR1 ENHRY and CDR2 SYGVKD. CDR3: CAISDGTGREQYV. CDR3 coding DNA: TGTGCCATCAGTGACGGGACAGGCAGAGAGCAGTACGTC.

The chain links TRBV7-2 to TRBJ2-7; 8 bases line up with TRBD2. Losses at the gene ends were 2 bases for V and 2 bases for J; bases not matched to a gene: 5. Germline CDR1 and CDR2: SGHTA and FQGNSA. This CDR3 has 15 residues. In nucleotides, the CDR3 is TGTGCCAGCAGCTTACGGGGGGGCACCCCCTACGAGCAGTACTTC. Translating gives CASSLRGGTPYEQYF. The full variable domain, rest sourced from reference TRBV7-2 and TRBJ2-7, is GAGVSQSPSNKVTEKGKDVELRCDPISGHTALYWYRQSLGQGLEFLIYFQGNSAPDKSGLPSDRFSAERTGGSVSTLTIQRTQQEDSAVYLCASSLRGGTPYEQYFGPGTRLTVT.

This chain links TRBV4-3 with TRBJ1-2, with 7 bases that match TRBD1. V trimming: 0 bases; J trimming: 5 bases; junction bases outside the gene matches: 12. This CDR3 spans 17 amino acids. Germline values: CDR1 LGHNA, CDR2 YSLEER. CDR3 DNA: TGCGCCAGCAGCCAAGATTTTGCAGGGGGAATGGGGTATGGCTACACCTTC. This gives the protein CASSQDFAGGMGYGYTF.

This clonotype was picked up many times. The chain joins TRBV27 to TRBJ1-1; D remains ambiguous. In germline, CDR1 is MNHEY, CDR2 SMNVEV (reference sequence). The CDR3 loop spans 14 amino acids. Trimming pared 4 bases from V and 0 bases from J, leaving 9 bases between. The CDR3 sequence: CASSSGFMNTEAFF. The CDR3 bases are TGTGCCAGCAGTTCGGGGTTTATGAACACTGAAGCTTTCTTT.

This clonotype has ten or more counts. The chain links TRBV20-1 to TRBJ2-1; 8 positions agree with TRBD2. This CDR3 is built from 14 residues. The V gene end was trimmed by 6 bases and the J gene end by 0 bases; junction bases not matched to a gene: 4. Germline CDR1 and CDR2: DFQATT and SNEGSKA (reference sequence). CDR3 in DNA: TGCAGTGCCCTAGCGGGTCGCTCCTACAATGAGCAGTTCTTC. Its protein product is CSALAGRSYNEQFF.

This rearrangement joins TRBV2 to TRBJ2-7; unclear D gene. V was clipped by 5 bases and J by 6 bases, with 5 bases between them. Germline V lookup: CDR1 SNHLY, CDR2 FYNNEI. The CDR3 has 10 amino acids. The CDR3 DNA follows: TGTGCCAGCAGTCCGCGCGAGCAGTACGTC. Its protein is CASSPREQYV.

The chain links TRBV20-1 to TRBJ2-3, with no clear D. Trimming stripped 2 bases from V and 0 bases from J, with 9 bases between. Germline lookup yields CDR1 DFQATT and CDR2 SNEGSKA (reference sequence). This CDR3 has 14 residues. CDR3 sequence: CSARSQLSTDTQYF. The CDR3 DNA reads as TGCAGTGCTAGAAGCCAGCTAAGCACAGATACGCAGTATTTT.

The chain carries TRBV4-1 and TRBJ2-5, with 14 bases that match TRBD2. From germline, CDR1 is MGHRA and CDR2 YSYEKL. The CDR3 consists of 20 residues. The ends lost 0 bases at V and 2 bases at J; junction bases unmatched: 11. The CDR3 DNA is TGCGCCAGCAGCCAAGAAGGAGCGACTAGCGGGGGGGCTAGGCAAGAGACCCAGTACTTC. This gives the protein CASSQEGATSGGARQETQYF.

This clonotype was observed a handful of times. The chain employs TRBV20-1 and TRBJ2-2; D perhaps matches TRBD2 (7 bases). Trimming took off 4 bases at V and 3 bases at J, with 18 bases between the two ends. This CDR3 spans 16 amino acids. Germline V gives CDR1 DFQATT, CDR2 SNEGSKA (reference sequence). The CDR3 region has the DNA TGCAGTGCTATGGGGGGTGGCGGGGGCTACACCGGGGAGCTGTTTTTT. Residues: CSAMGGGGGYTGELFF.

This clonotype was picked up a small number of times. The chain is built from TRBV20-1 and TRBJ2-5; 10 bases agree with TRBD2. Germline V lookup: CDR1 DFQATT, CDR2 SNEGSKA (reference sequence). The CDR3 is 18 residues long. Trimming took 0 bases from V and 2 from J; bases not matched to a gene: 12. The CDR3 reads CSARDRASGGTRQETQYF. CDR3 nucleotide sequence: TGCAGTGCTAGAGATCGGGCTAGCGGGGGAACCCGTCAAGAGACCCAGTACTTC.

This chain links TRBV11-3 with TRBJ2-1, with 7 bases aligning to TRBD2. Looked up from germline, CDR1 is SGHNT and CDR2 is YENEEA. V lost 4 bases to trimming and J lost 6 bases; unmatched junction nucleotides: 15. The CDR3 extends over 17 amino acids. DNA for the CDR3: TGTGCCAGCAGCTGGAAGAGTGGACTAGGGGCAAGCAATGAGCAGTTCTTC. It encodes CASSWKSGLGASNEQFF.

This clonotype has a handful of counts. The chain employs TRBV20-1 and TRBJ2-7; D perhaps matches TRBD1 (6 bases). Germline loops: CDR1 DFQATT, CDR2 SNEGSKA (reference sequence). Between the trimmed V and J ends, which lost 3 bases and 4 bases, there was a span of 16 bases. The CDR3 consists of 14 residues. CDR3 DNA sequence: TGCAGTGCTAGCCTTGACGGCAGGGGATACGAGCAGTACTTC. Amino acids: CSASLDGRGYEQYF.

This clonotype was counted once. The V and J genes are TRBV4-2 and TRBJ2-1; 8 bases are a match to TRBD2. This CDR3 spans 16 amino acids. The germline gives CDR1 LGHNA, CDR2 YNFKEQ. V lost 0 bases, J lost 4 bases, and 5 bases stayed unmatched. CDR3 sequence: CASSQETSADYNEQFF. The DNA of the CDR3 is TGTGCCAGCAGCCAAGAGACTAGCGCGGATTACAATGAGCAGTTCTTC.

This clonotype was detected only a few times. CDR3 DNA: TGCAGCGTTGGATACGCATTGGGTTCTGCAACTAATGAAAAACTGTTTTTT. Translation: CSVGYALGSATNEKLFF. The rearrangement links TRBV29-1 to TRBJ1-4; the D is unclear. This CDR3 comprises 17 residues. The V gene lost 4 bases and the J gene lost 0 bases, with 18 bases spanning the gap. Germline V lookup: CDR1 SQVTM, CDR2 ANQGSEA.

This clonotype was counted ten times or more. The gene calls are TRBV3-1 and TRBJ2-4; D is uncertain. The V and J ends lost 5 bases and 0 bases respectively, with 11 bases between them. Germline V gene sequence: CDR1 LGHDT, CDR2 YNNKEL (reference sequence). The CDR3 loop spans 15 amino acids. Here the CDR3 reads CASSSLLGAKNIQYF. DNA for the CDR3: TGTGCCAGCAGCAGTCTGTTGGGAGCCAAAAACATTCAGTACTTC.

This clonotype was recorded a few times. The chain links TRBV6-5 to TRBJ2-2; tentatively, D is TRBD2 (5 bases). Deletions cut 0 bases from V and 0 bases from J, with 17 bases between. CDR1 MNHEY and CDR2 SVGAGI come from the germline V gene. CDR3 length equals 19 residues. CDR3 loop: CASSYSRAGRTPNTGELFF. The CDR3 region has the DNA TGTGCCAGCAGTTACTCGAGGGCTGGCAGGACCCCGAACACCGGGGAGCTGTTTTTT.

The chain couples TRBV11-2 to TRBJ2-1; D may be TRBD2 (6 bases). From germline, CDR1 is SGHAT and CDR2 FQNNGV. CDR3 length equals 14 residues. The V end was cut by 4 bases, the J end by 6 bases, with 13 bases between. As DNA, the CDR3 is TGTGCCAGCAGCTACGGAGGGTCCGGCAATGAGCAGTTCTTC. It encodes CASSYGGSGNEQFF. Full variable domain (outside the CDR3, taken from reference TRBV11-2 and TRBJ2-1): EAGVAQSPRYKIIEKRQSVAFWCNPISGHATLYWYQQILGQGPKLLIQFQNNGVVDDSQLPKDRFSAERLKGVDSTLKIQPAKLEDSAVYLCASSYGGSGNEQFFGPGTRLTVL.

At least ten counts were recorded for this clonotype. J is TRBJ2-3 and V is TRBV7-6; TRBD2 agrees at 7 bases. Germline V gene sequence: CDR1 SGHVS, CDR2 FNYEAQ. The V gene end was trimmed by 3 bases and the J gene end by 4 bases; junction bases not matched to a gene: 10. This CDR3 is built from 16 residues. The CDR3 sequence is CASSFERGGFPDTQYF. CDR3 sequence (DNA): TGTGCCAGCAGCTTCGAGCGGGGCGGGTTTCCAGATACGCAGTATTTT.

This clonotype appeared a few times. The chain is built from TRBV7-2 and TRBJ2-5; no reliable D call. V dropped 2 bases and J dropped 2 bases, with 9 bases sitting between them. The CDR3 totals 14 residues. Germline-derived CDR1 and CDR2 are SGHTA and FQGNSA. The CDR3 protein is CASSLSGPQETQYF. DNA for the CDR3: TGTGCCAGCAGCTTAAGTGGCCCTCAAGAGACCCAGTACTTC.

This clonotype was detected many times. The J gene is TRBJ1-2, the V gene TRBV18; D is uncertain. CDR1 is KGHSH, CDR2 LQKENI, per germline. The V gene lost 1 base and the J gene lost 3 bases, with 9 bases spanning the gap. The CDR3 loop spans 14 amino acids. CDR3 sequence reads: CASSPQVGDYGYTF. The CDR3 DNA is TGTGCCAGCTCACCACAGGTCGGGGACTATGGCTACACCTTC. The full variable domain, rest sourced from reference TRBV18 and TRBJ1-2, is NAGVMQNPRHLVRRRGQEARLRCSPMKGHSHVYWYRQLPEEGLKFMVYLQKENIIDESGMPKERFSAEFPKEGPSILRIQQVVRGDSAAYFCASSPQVGDYGYTFGSGTRLTVV.

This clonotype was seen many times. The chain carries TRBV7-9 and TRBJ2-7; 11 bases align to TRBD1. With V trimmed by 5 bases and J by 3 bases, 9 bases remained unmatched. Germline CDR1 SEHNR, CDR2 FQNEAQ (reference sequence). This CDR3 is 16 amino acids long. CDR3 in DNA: TGTGCCAGCAGCACCCTCCTGGGACAGGGGGTCTACGAGCAGTACTTC. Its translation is CASSTLLGQGVYEQYF.

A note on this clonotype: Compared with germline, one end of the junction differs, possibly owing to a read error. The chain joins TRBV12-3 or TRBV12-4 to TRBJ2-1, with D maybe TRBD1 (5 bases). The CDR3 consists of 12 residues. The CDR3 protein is CASRLQGNEHFF. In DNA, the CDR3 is TGTGCCAGCAGACTCCAGGGTAATGAGCACTTCTTC.

The CDR3 reads CSARVGGAFTSTTDTQYF. CDR3 in DNA: TGCAGTGCTAGAGTAGGGGGGGCGTTTACGTCCACCACAGATACGCAGTATTTT. The rearrangement joins TRBV20-1 to TRBJ2-3, with D possibly matching TRBD2 (7 bases). The length of the CDR3 is 18 residues. V dropped 1 base and J dropped 2 bases, with 22 bases sitting between them. Germline CDR1 is DFQATT and CDR2 is SNEGSKA (reference sequence).

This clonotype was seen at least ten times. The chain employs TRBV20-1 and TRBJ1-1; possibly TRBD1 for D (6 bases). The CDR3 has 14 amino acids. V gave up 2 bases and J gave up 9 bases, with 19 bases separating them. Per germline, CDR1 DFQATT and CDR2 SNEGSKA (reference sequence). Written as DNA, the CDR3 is TGCAGTGCTAGATCCCAGGGGAGGAAGTATCAAGCTTTCTTT. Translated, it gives CSARSQGRKYQAFF.